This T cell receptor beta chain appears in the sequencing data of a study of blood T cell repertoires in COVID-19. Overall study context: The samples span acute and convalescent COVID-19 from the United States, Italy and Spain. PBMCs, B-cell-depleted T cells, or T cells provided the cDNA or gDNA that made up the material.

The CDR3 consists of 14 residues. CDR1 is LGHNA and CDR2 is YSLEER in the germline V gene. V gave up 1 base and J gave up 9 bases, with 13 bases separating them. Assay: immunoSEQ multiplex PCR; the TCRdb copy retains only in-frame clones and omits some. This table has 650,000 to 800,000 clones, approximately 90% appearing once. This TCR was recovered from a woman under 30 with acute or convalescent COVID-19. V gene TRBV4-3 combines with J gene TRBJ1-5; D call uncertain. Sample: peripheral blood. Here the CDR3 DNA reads TGCGCCAGCAGCCAAGGTCAGGAGGGTAGGCCCCAGCATTTT. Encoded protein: CASSQGQEGRPQHF.